The 27 T cell receptor beta chains below come from one sample, sequenced in a study of graft-versus-host responses after intestinal transplantation. These receptors' antigens are unknown. Profiling relied on immunoSEQ multiplex PCR, and the TCRdb table lists in-frame clones only, not all of them. This table holds about 89,000 clones, 80% to 95% found once. This material consisted of unstimulated CD4+ T cells sorted from spleen or lymph node cells, taken before intestinal transplant. These receptors were taken from a human donor who received an intestinal transplant.

The chain links TRBV7-9 to TRBJ1-1, with D possibly being TRBD1 (6 bases). Trimming took 0 bases from V and 8 from J, leaving 7 bases between them. Germline V CDR1 and CDR2: SEHNR, FQNEAQ (reference sequence). This CDR3 has 12 amino acids. CDR3 region: CASSLAQGEAFF. In DNA, the CDR3 is TGTGCCAGCAGCTTAGCGCAGGGGGAAGCTTTCTTT.

This sequence joins TRBV29-1 and TRBJ1-5, with D tentatively TRBD1 (5 bases). The CDR3 has 16 residues. The V and J ends lost 6 bases and 0 bases respectively, with 18 bases between them. From germline, CDR1 is SQVTM and CDR2 ANQGSEA. The CDR3 DNA follows: TGCAGCGTCCCGTCTCCCGGGGGTGATAGCAATCAGCCCCAGCATTTT. This encodes CSVPSPGGDSNQPQHF.

The V call is TRBV6-1, the J call TRBJ2-1; 12 bases fit TRBD2. J lost 8 bases, V lost 10 bases, and 9 bases had no gene match. The CDR3 spans 14 residues. The germline V gene has CDR1 MNHNS and CDR2 SASEGT. This chain's CDR3 is CATQSRLAGDEQFF. In nucleotides, the CDR3 is TGTGCCACCCAGAGTAGACTAGCGGGAGATGAGCAGTTCTTC.

This clone was seen once. The V call is TRBV28, the J call TRBJ2-1; 11 bases agree with TRBD2. The CDR3 extends over 23 amino acids. V was pared by 8 bases and J by 1 base, with 28 bases of the junction left unmatched. Germline assignment: CDR1 MDHEN and CDR2 SYDVKM. Here the CDR3 reads CASPPNRGVSLAGGPGSYNEQFF. DNA for the CDR3: TGTGCCAGCCCTCCTAACAGGGGGGTTTCGTTAGCGGGAGGGCCGGGATCCTACAATGAGCAGTTCTTC. Variable domain in full (rest from reference TRBV28 and TRBJ2-1): DVKVTQSSRYLVKRTGEKVFLECVQDMDHENMFWYRQDPGLGLRLIYFSYDVKMKEKGDIPEGYSVSREKKERFSLILESASTNQTSMYLCASPPNRGVSLAGGPGSYNEQFFGPGTRLTVL.

V usage is TRBV18 and J usage is TRBJ2-1; 7 bases fit TRBD1. The CDR3 contains 14 residues. Germline V gene sequence: CDR1 KGHSH, CDR2 LQKENI. V shed 3 bases, J shed 7 bases, and the junction held 6 bases outside the gene matches. The CDR3 reads CASSPDRSMNEQFF. The CDR3 DNA reads TGTGCCAGCTCACCGGACAGGTCTATGAATGAGCAGTTCTTC. Full variable domain (remainder filled in from reference TRBV18 and TRBJ2-1): NAGVMQNPRHLVRRRGQEARLRCSPMKGHSHVYWYRQLPEEGLKFMVYLQKENIIDESGMPKERFSAEFPKEGPSILRIQQVVRGDSAAYFCASSPDRSMNEQFFGPGTRLTVL.

The rearrangement links TRBV6-5 to TRBJ1-5; maybe TRBD1 (5 bases). V gave up 8 bases and J gave up 2 bases, with 7 bases separating them. Germline V gene lookup returns CDR1 MNHEY and CDR2 SVGAGI. This CDR3 has 12 residues. The CDR3 loop reads CASLGRNQPQHF. The CDR3 nucleotides are TGTGCCAGCTTGGGGCGCAATCAGCCCCAGCATTTT.

About this clone: One junction end disagrees with the germline gene, perhaps due to a read error. The chain has TRBV19 and TRBJ2-7; 9 bases align to TRBD2. The length of the CDR3 is 15 residues. CDR1 LNHDA and CDR2 SQIVND come from the germline V gene (reference sequence). As DNA, the CDR3 is TGTGCCAGTAGTTTACGAGCGGGAGGTTCCTACGAGCAGCACTTC. Translating gives CASSLRAGGSYEQHF.

V gene TRBV5-8 combines with J gene TRBJ2-7; D remains unclear. The V end was cut by 6 bases, the J end by 3 bases, with 19 bases between. The germline V gene has CDR1 SGHTS and CDR2 YDEGEE. CDR3 size: 15 residues. For the CDR3, the DNA is TGTGCCAGCAACGGCCCTTGGCGCTCTAGCTACGAGCAGTACTTC. Its translation: CASNGPWRSSYEQYF.

As DNA, the CDR3 is TGTGCCAGCAGGTCGGGCAGGGGCGTCAATGAGCAGTTCTTC. It codes for CASRSGRGVNEQFF. This chain uses TRBV2 with TRBJ2-1; maybe TRBD1 (6 bases). The CDR3 consists of 14 residues. The germline CDR1 and CDR2 sequences are SNHLY and FYNNEI. V lost 6 bases and J lost 6, with 15 bases in between.

This chain joins TRBV18 and TRBJ1-5; no firm D call. Looked up from germline, CDR1 is KGHSH and CDR2 is LQKENI. The CDR3 extends over 15 amino acids. V lost 0 bases, J lost 0 bases, and 6 bases lay in between. The CDR3 sequence: CASSPPEYSNQPQHF. DNA for the CDR3: TGTGCCAGCTCACCACCTGAGTATAGCAATCAGCCCCAGCATTTT.

This clone occurred a few times. The V call is TRBV5-5, the J call TRBJ2-4; tentative D call: TRBD2 (6 bases). In germline, CDR1 is SGHKS, CDR2 YYEKEE (reference sequence). The CDR3 contains 13 residues. Trimming shortened V by 10 bases and J by 6 bases, and 17 bases separated the two germline ends. CDR3 nucleotides: TGTGCCGGCGCCCGGGGGACCACAAACATTCAGTACTTC. It specifies CAGARGTTNIQYF.

The chain combines TRBV7-8 with TRBJ1-4, with D hard to call. Germline loops: CDR1 SGHVS, CDR2 FQNEAQ. This CDR3 is 15 amino acids long. Trimming left V 5 bases short and J 0 bases short, with 10 bases between. For the CDR3, the DNA is TGTGCCAGCAGCCGCGAACGAACAACTAATGAAAAACTGTTTTTT. As protein: CASSRERTTNEKLFF.

The chain has TRBV6-6 and TRBJ2-5, with a weak D call TRBD2 (6 bases). Trimming removed 10 bases at V and 4 bases at J, with 22 bases between. This CDR3 is built from 15 residues. Germline lookup yields CDR1 MNHNY and CDR2 SVGAGI (reference sequence). CDR3 in DNA: TGTGCCACAGGGAAAGGAGCGGTGGGGGGAGAGACCCAGTACTTC. Translation gives CATGKGAVGGETQYF.

The chain uses TRBV5-4 and TRBJ1-2, with D tentatively TRBD1 (5 bases). Germline V lookup: CDR1 SGHNT, CDR2 YYREEE (reference sequence). V shed 4 bases and J shed 4 bases, with 14 bases lying between them. The CDR3 covers 14 residues. The CDR3 DNA reads as TGTGCCAGCAGCCCTACCACAGGAGCCTATGGCTACACCTTC. As protein: CASSPTTGAYGYTF.

This clone was seen a single time. This rearrangement joins TRBV2 to TRBJ2-1; D is ambiguous. V dropped 6 bases and J dropped 4 bases, with 4 bases sitting between them. Per germline, CDR1 SNHLY and CDR2 FYNNEI. This CDR3 has 11 amino acids. The CDR3, as DNA: TGTGCCAGCAGCACGTACAATGAGCAGTTCTTC. It yields the protein CASSTYNEQFF.

V and J are TRBV7-2 and TRBJ2-7; D is possibly TRBD2 (5 bases). Germline CDR1 and CDR2: SGHTA and FQGNSA. This CDR3 is 14 amino acids long. V shed 4 bases and J shed 2 bases, with 12 bases lying between them. The CDR3 loop is CASSSAGIPYEQYF. In DNA form, the CDR3 reads TGTGCCAGCAGCTCTGCGGGTATACCCTACGAGCAGTACTTC.

The chain employs TRBV5-4 and TRBJ2-5, with 7 nucleotides matching TRBD1. With 4 bases clipped from V and 2 bases from J, the junction kept 5 bases outside the gene matches. Per germline, CDR1 SGHNT and CDR2 YYREEE (reference sequence). The CDR3 length is 14 residues. The CDR3 nucleotides read TGTGCCAGCAGCCTCGGACAGGTACAAGAGACCCAGTACTTC. Translation gives CASSLGQVQETQYF. Supplemented by reference TRBV5-4 and TRBJ2-5, the full variable domain reads ETGVTQSPTHLIKTRGQQVTLRCSSQSGHNTVSWYQQALGQGPQFIFQYYREEENGRGNFPPRFSGLQFPNYSSELNVNALELDDSALYLCASSLGQVQETQYFGPGTRLLVL.

CDR3 nucleotides: TGTGCCAGCAGCGAATCCGGGACTAGCGGGAGGTCGGAGTACAATGAGCAGTTCTTC. Its protein is CASSESGTSGRSEYNEQFF. The J gene is TRBJ2-1, the V gene TRBV4-2, with 15 bases matching TRBD2. CDR1 and CDR2 from the germline V gene are LGHNA and YNFKEQ. This CDR3 contains 19 residues. V shed 5 bases, J shed 4 bases, and the junction held 12 bases outside the gene matches.

The V and J genes are TRBV5-4 and TRBJ2-3, with D perhaps being TRBD1 or TRBD2 (6 bases each). The CDR3 consists of 15 residues. V lost 4 bases and J 0 bases, leaving 12 bases between the germline ends. Germline CDR1 SGHNT, CDR2 YYREEE (reference sequence). CDR3 in amino acids: CASSPRGLSTDTQYF. As DNA, the CDR3 is TGTGCCAGCAGCCCCCGGGGGCTAAGCACAGATACGCAGTATTTT.

The CDR3: CAISGPTSGSSYNEQFF. The CDR3, as DNA: TGTGCCATCAGTGGACCGACTAGCGGGAGCTCCTACAATGAGCAGTTCTTC. The gene calls are TRBV10-3 and TRBJ2-1, with TRBD2 identical over 12 bases. Germline CDR1 and CDR2: ENHRY and SYGVKD. This CDR3 is built from 17 residues. V shed 4 bases and J 0 bases; nucleotides not matched to a gene: 4.

The chain joins TRBV19 to TRBJ2-1; a possible D gene is TRBD2 (7 bases). CDR3 size: 18 residues. V was cut by 6 bases and J by 1 base, with 22 bases left in between. Looked up from germline, CDR1 is LNHDA and CDR2 is SQIVND (reference sequence). The CDR3 sequence is CASRSGGLAETSYNEQFF. Written as DNA, the CDR3 is TGTGCCAGTAGATCCGGGGGGCTAGCCGAAACTTCCTACAATGAGCAGTTCTTC.

J is TRBJ2-7 and V is TRBV29-1; 8 bases are a match to TRBD2. Germline V lookup: CDR1 SQVTM, CDR2 ANQGSEA. V was clipped by 2 bases and J by 0 bases; unmatched bases: 3. The CDR3 has 14 amino acids. The CDR3 region has the DNA TGCAGCGTTGAATTGAGCGGGAGCTCCTACGAGCAGTACTTC. It yields the protein CSVELSGSSYEQYF.

This sequence joins TRBV19 and TRBJ2-5; tentative D call: TRBD2 (5 bases). The J call could be wrong; TRBJ2-7 is a better fit for the DNA end. CDR1 LNHDA and CDR2 SQIVND come from the germline V gene (reference sequence). The CDR3 extends over 13 amino acids. CDR3 DNA sequence: TGTGCCAGTAGTCCAACGGGGTTCTACGAGCAGTACTTC. This encodes CASSPTGFYEQYF.

This rearrangement joins TRBV29-1 to TRBJ1-5; maybe TRBD1 (5 bases). Germline CDR1 is SQVTM and CDR2 is ANQGSEA. The CDR3 sequence is 14 residues long. Deletions cut 4 bases from V and 2 bases from J, with 12 bases between. The CDR3 sequence is CSVAGTWGNQPQHF. The CDR3 DNA follows: TGCAGCGTTGCCGGGACGTGGGGCAATCAGCCCCAGCATTTT.

The chain carries TRBV5-1 and TRBJ2-5; the match to TRBD2 covers 10 bases. The CDR3 consists of 15 residues. Trimming removed 4 bases from V and 1 base from J; junction bases left unmatched: 4. Germline loops: CDR1 SGHRS, CDR2 YFSETQ. The CDR3 protein is CASSPGLAFQETQYF. The CDR3 region has the DNA TGCGCCAGCAGCCCGGGACTAGCGTTCCAAGAGACCCAGTACTTC.

The V and J genes are TRBV7-6 and TRBJ2-5, with 11 bases aligning to TRBD2. Looked up from germline, CDR1 is SGHVS and CDR2 is FNYEAQ. The CDR3 is made up of 18 amino acids. V lost 1 base and J lost 4; bases outside the gene matches: 11. CDR3 in DNA: TGTGCCAGCAGCTTAGTAGGATTTACTAGCGGGGGAATAGAGACCCAGTACTTC. This translates into CASSLVGFTSGGIETQYF. The full variable domain, completed using reference TRBV7-6 and TRBJ2-5, is GAGVSQSPRYKVTKRGQDVALRCDPISGHVSLYWYRQALGQGPEFLTYFNYEAQQDKSGLPNDRFSAERPEGSISTLTIQRTEQRDSAMYRCASSLVGFTSGGIETQYFGPGTRLLVL.

The sample holds one count of this clone. The chain's CDR3 is CAWSKGWVVTEAFF. The CDR3 coding sequence is TGTGCCTGGAGTAAGGGGTGGGTGGTCACTGAAGCTTTCTTT. The genes are TRBV30 and TRBJ1-1; D perhaps matches TRBD1 (5 bases). V gave up 2 bases and J gave up 4 bases, with 14 bases separating them. CDR3 length equals 14 residues. CDR1 is GTSNPN, CDR2 SVGIG, per germline (reference sequence).